The clone carrying this T cell receptor (beta chain) was observed at least ten times. Its matching antigen is unknown. Researchers tagged individual cDNA molecules with unique molecular identifiers. Via MiXCR, TCRdb re-called the 5' RACE reads, giving one row per CDR3 protein. In the table there are about 76,000 distinct CDR3 sequences, around 15% of which are singletons. Between the trimmed V and J ends, which lost 7 bases and 5 bases, there was a span of 8 bases. This CDR3 is 11 amino acids long. CDR1 is SGHVS and CDR2 is FQNEAQ in the germline V gene. This sample was included in a study of early T cells in non-severe SARS-CoV-2 infection. Study-wide results and caveats: The study's VDJdb matching favored anti-spike CD8 responses and missed private and CD4 specificities.

Sequenced sample: whole blood. The chain carries TRBV7-8 and TRBJ2-5; D remains unclear. The source is an adult who was a healthcare worker with PCR-confirmed SARS-CoV-2 infection or an uninfected control (not recorded which). CDR3: CASKGAETQYF. Written as DNA, the CDR3 is TGTGCCAGCAAGGGTGCCGAGACCCAGTACTTC.